Presented here are 21 T cell receptor beta chains from one specimen sequenced in a study of cytomegalovirus exposure and HLA in healthy donors. 60 Vbeta and 13 Jbeta primers were used in PCR. Generated by immunoSEQ multiplex PCR, the TCRdb table keeps only in-frame clones and is missing some. The table lists approximately 170,000 clones, 65% to 85% of them singletons. Sequenced material: PBMCs. The source of these receptors is a middle-aged woman in good health and CMV-seropositive.

V usage is TRBV7-2 and J usage is TRBJ2-1; tentatively, D is TRBD1 (5 bases). The CDR3 contains 16 residues. Trimming shortened V by 4 bases and J by 2 bases, and 15 bases separated the two germline ends. Germline V gene lookup returns CDR1 SGHTA and CDR2 FQGNSA. The DNA for the CDR3 is TGTGCCAGCAGCTCCTTGGGTGGGGCGACCTACAATGAGCAGTTCTTC. Translated, it gives CASSSLGGATYNEQFF.

This clone appeared a few times. This rearrangement joins TRBV18 to TRBJ2-7; 7 nucleotides align to TRBD2. The germline gives CDR1 KGHSH, CDR2 LQKENI. V lost 2 bases, J lost 5 bases, and 9 bases stayed unmatched. There are 15 residues in the CDR3. The CDR3 DNA is TGTGCCAGCTCACCAAACCCGACTAGCACAGACGAGCAGTACTTC. This sequence encodes CASSPNPTSTDEQYF.

This clone was counted once. The chain carries TRBV28 and TRBJ1-1; a weak D match, TRBD1 (6 bases). Germline V lookup: CDR1 MDHEN, CDR2 SYDVKM. CDR3 size: 15 residues. Trimming removed 4 bases at V and 4 bases at J, with 16 bases between. CDR3 protein: CASSYHQGIGTEAFF. DNA for the CDR3: TGTGCCAGCAGTTATCATCAGGGGATAGGCACTGAAGCTTTCTTT.

This clone came up a few times. The rearrangement links TRBV28 to TRBJ1-1; weak D call: TRBD1 (5 bases). V lost 7 bases and J lost 0, with 15 bases in between. Germline-derived CDR1 and CDR2 are MDHEN and SYDVKM. The CDR3 consists of 15 residues. Here the CDR3 DNA reads TGTGCCAGCAAAGGAGGGGCCAGGGTGAACACTGAAGCTTTCTTT. This sequence encodes CASKGGARVNTEAFF.

This chain joins TRBV7-9 and TRBJ2-3, with 7 bases matching TRBD2. CDR3 length: 14 residues. V shed 8 bases, J shed 1 base, and the junction held 6 bases outside the gene matches. Per germline, CDR1 SEHNR and CDR2 FQNEAQ (reference sequence). The CDR3, as DNA: TGTGCCAGCCTCAGGGCGGGAGGCACAGATACGCAGTATTTT. This translates into CASLRAGGTDTQYF.

As DNA, the CDR3 is TGCGCCAGCAGCTTGGTAGGGGGGGGAGAGACTGAAGCTTTCTTT. This codes for CASSLVGGGETEAFF. The chain recombines TRBV5-1 with TRBJ1-1, with a possible D match to TRBD1 (6 bases). Germline V gene lookup returns CDR1 SGHRS and CDR2 YFSETQ. The CDR3 runs 15 residues. V was clipped by 0 bases and J by 5 bases, with 14 bases between them.

V and J are TRBV5-6 and TRBJ1-2; D not certain. The V gene lost 0 bases and the J gene lost 8 bases, with 11 bases spanning the gap. CDR1 SGHDT and CDR2 YYEEEE come from the germline V gene. There are 13 residues in the CDR3. DNA for the CDR3: TGTGCCAGCAGCTTGGGGCAGGCGGGGGGCTACACCTTC. Its translation is CASSLGQAGGYTF.

This chain links TRBV5-1 with TRBJ2-1; 10 bases align to TRBD1. This CDR3 has 16 amino acids. Germline lookup yields CDR1 SGHRS and CDR2 YFSETQ. The V gene end was trimmed by 4 bases and the J gene end by 1 base; junction bases not matched to a gene: 5. The CDR3 loop is CASSPGQGGSYNEQFF. The CDR3 coding sequence is TGCGCCAGCAGCCCCGGACAGGGGGGGTCCTACAATGAGCAGTTCTTC.

V gene TRBV5-4 combines with J gene TRBJ2-1, with TRBD2 as a possible D gene (6 bases). V was pared by 4 bases and J by 7 bases, with 15 bases between. Germline CDR1 and CDR2: SGHNT and YYREEE (reference sequence). The CDR3 is made up of 14 amino acids. The CDR3 reads CASSPQTGGNEQFF. The CDR3 DNA reads TGTGCCAGCAGCCCGCAGACTGGGGGGAATGAGCAGTTCTTC.

The chain carries TRBV6-1 and TRBJ2-7; 9 nucleotides line up with TRBD1. The germline gives CDR1 MNHNS, CDR2 SASEGT. Trimming took 6 bases from V and 3 from J; bases not matched to a gene: 9. The CDR3 extends over 15 amino acids. The CDR3 is CASSSTPGQGYEQYF. In DNA, the CDR3 is TGTGCCAGCAGCTCTACACCGGGACAGGGCTACGAGCAGTACTTC.

V gene TRBV7-8 combines with J gene TRBJ2-3; maybe TRBD1 (7 bases). Trimming took off 8 bases at V and 7 bases at J, with 16 bases between the two ends. This CDR3 spans 13 amino acids. CDR1 SGHVS and CDR2 FQNEAQ come from the germline V gene. The CDR3 loop is CASGRGEVNTQYF. CDR3 bases: TGTGCCAGCGGCAGGGGGGAGGTGAATACGCAGTATTTT.

The chain employs TRBV30 and TRBJ1-1; TRBD1 matches at 10 bases. This CDR3 comprises 15 residues. J gave up 3 bases and V 0 bases, and 4 bases lay outside the gene matches. Germline CDR1 GTSNPN, CDR2 SVGIG (reference sequence). CDR3 DNA: TGTGCCTGGAGTGTAGAGGGGACAGGGGACACTGAAGCTTTCTTT. Amino acid sequence: CAWSVEGTGDTEAFF.

The chain has TRBV6-6 and TRBJ1-5; a weak D match, TRBD1 (6 bases). V lost 7 bases to trimming and J lost 1 base, with 11 bases between them. The length of the CDR3 is 14 residues. The germline V gene encodes CDR1 MNHNY and CDR2 SVGAGI (reference sequence). DNA of the CDR3: TGTGCCAGCATTGGGGGCATAAGCAATCAGCCCCAGCATTTT. This gives the protein CASIGGISNQPQHF.

The V gene is TRBV18, the J gene TRBJ2-3; 11 bases map to TRBD1. CDR3 length: 15 amino acids. CDR1 KGHSH and CDR2 LQKENI come from the germline V gene. J lost 2 bases, V lost 4 bases, and 2 bases had no gene match. The CDR3: CASSRGQGATDTQYF. In nucleotides, the CDR3 is TGTGCCAGCTCACGCGGACAGGGGGCCACAGATACGCAGTATTTT.

The CDR3 is CASSMGGAVNTEAFF. In nucleotides, the CDR3 is TGTGCCAGCAGCATGGGGGGGGCGGTGAACACTGAAGCTTTCTTT. The rearrangement uses TRBV7-2 and TRBJ1-1, with TRBD1 as a possible D gene (6 bases). The CDR3 contains 15 residues. CDR1 is SGHTA and CDR2 is FQGNSA in the germline V gene. The germline V and J ends were trimmed by 5 bases and 0 bases, with 13 bases remaining between them.

The chain links TRBV4-3 to TRBJ2-7, with TRBD2 as a possible D gene (5 bases). The V gene's germline CDR1 is LGHNA and CDR2 YSLEER. V lost 0 bases, J lost 2 bases, and 11 bases lay in between. CDR3 length: 15 amino acids. CDR3 loop: CASSQDRAGPYEQYF. CDR3 DNA: TGCGCCAGCAGCCAAGATCGGGCGGGCCCCTACGAGCAGTACTTC.

V usage is TRBV6-1 and J usage is TRBJ1-1, with D possibly TRBD1 on 6 matching bases. The CDR3 runs 16 residues. Germline V gene data show CDR1 as MNHNS and CDR2 as SASEGT. V was cut by 2 bases and J by 5 bases, with 18 bases left in between. Here the CDR3 DNA reads TGTGCCAGCAGTGAAAGGGGAAGGGGAAGGGGGACTGAAGCTTTCTTT. This translates into CASSERGRGRGTEAFF.

This chain links TRBV12-5 with TRBJ2-2; maybe TRBD1 (5 bases). The CDR3 totals 12 residues. Germline CDR1 reads LGHNT; CDR2 reads FRNRAP. The V and J ends lost 9 bases and 7 bases respectively, with 12 bases between them. The CDR3 DNA reads as TGTGCTAGCGGAACAGGATTCGGGGAGCTGTTTTTT. Translation gives CASGTGFGELFF.

The V gene is TRBV19, the J gene TRBJ2-1; D may be TRBD1 (5 bases). This CDR3 has 18 amino acids. Trimming took off 2 bases at V and 5 bases at J, with 22 bases between the two ends. Germline assignment: CDR1 LNHDA and CDR2 SQIVND (reference sequence). The CDR3 DNA reads as TGTGCCAGTAGTATAATCCCCTGGAGCACCGCAGGGAACAATGAGCAGTTCTTC. Translated: CASSIIPWSTAGNNEQFF.

The V gene is TRBV2, the J gene TRBJ2-5, with TRBD2 as a possible D gene (5 bases). The ends were cut back, 8 bases at V and 4 bases at J, with 17 bases in the middle. Germline V gene sequence: CDR1 SNHLY, CDR2 FYNNEI. This CDR3 region has 14 residues. This chain's CDR3 is CASAGLFGGETQYF. The CDR3 DNA reads TGTGCCAGCGCCGGTCTTTTTGGAGGAGAGACCCAGTACTTC.

The CDR3 loop reads CAWRGGQRLYGYTF. The CDR3 bases are TGTGCCTGGAGAGGGGGACAGCGGTTATATGGCTACACCTTC. The V call is TRBV30, the J call TRBJ1-2; TRBD1 aligns across 7 bases. The trim removed 3 bases at V and 5 bases at J, leaving 9 bases unmatched. This CDR3 spans 14 amino acids. Germline V gene lookup returns CDR1 GTSNPN and CDR2 SVGIG (reference sequence).